This T cell receptor beta chain is from a study of blood T cell repertoires in COVID-19. Study details: Acute and convalescent COVID-19 samples came from the United States, Italy and Spain. PBMCs, B-cell-depleted T cells, or T cells were the source of the cDNA or gDNA that made up the material.

As handled by the study authors: Reference gene primer amplification in the assay estimated nucleated cell counts. TCRdb keeps only in-frame clones here, not all; method: immunoSEQ multiplex PCR. V, J and clone size reflect that table, while D and trimming were determined from the DNA. The sample consists of 90,000 to 120,000 clones, over 65% of them appearing once. V lost 1 base and J lost 7, with 18 bases in between. CDR1 and CDR2 from the germline V gene are SGHTS and YDEGEE. This CDR3 has 16 amino acids. Only one count was recorded for this clone. The sequence was collected from a man in his 60s with acute or convalescent COVID-19. The chain is built from TRBV5-8 and TRBJ1-5; D gene ambiguous. The sample taken for sequencing was peripheral blood. CDR3 sequence: CASSLWEEATGQPQHF. As DNA, the CDR3 is TGTGCCAGCAGCTTGTGGGAGGAGGCAACTGGGCAGCCCCAGCATTTT.